This T cell receptor (beta chain) was identified during a study of shared clonotypes between healthy human individuals. Study-level findings and limits: Clonotypes shared by all four donors outscored non-shared clonotypes in generation probability.

Cells designated naive CD8 were CD45RO-negative and were positively selected for CCR7, with terminally differentiated effector memory CD45RA+ cells excluded. As for this clone: What it binds is not known.

Method: immunoSEQ multiplex PCR; TCRdb's copy keeps in-frame clones and lacks some. The table has roughly 810,000 clones, 96% seen once; the top ten hold under 0.25%. CDR1 is SGHNT, CDR2 YENEEA, per germline. Trimming cost V 6 bases and J 5 bases; bases outside gene matches: 6. This CDR3 spans 15 amino acids. The sequence was collected from a man younger than 40 in good health. The specimen sequenced was naive CD8+ T cells sorted from blood. The chain links TRBV11-3 to TRBJ2-1, with 11 bases lining up with TRBD2. The chain's CDR3 is CASSSLAGGHNEQFF. The CDR3 DNA sequence: TGTGCCAGCAGTTCTCTAGCGGGAGGCCACAATGAGCAGTTCTTC.